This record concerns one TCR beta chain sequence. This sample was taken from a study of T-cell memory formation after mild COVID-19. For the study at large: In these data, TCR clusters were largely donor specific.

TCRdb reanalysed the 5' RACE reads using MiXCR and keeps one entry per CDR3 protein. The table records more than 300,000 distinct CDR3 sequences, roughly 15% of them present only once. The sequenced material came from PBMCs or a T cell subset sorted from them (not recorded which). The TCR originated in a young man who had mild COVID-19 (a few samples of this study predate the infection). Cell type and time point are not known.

The CDR3 region has the DNA TGTGCCAGCAGTTACCCCTCGGACGGATTACTCTACGAGCAGTACTTC. Translated, it gives CASSYPSDGLLYEQYF. This chain connects TRBV6-2 or TRBV6-3 to TRBJ2-7; D ambiguous. CDR1 is MNHEY and CDR2 is SVGEGT in the germline V gene. The V end was cut by 2 bases, the J end by 3 bases, with 17 bases between. The CDR3 extends over 16 amino acids.